This T cell receptor (beta chain) was recorded in a study of blood T cell repertoires in COVID-19. Across the study: PBMCs, B-cell-depleted T cells, or T cells were the source of the cDNA or gDNA that made up the material.

Per the original data handling: Scientists estimated how many nucleated cells there were by amplifying reference gene primers. Data came from immunoSEQ multiplex PCR; TCRdb stores just in-frame clones and leaves some out. V and J calls and clone size are as listed in that table; D and trimming were resolved from the DNA. The data contain tens of thousands of clones, around 86% of them singletons. Germline V CDR1 and CDR2: GTSNPN, SVGIG (reference sequence). This CDR3 comprises 13 residues. The trim removed 1 base at V and 7 bases at J, leaving 6 bases unmatched. The TCR comes from a woman over 75 with active or convalescent COVID-19. Material: peripheral blood. The chain has TRBV30 and TRBJ2-5, with 7 nucleotides matching TRBD1. The CDR3 region has the DNA TGTGCCTGGAGTGACGACAGGGCTGGGACCCAGTACTTC. As protein: CAWSDDRAGTQYF.